Below, 30 T cell receptor beta chains from the same sample are listed, as sequenced in a study of PD-L1 blockade in urothelial cancer. Clones were sequenced by immunoSEQ multiplex PCR, and TCRdb holds only the in-frame ones, with some missing. The sample holds 50,000 to 55,000 clones, about 82% seen once. Described time point: pretreatment peripheral blood. The source material was PBMCs, sampled around atezolizumab (anti-PD-L1) treatment. These receptors came from a man between 60 and 75 years old with urothelial cancer.

The chain uses TRBV6-6 and TRBJ1-1, with TRBD1 matching over 8 bases. Germline V gives CDR1 MNHNY, CDR2 SVGAGI (reference sequence). Trimming cost V 6 bases and J 4 bases; bases outside gene matches: 7. This CDR3 comprises 14 residues. CDR3 sequence reads: CASRPGGLGTEAFF. DNA for the CDR3: TGTGCCAGCAGGCCAGGGGGCTTAGGCACTGAAGCTTTCTTT.

CDR3 nucleotides: TGCAGCGTGACCCGGACAGGGCAGTCCTACGAGCAGTACTTC. The encoded protein is CSVTRTGQSYEQYF. The chain uses TRBV29-1 and TRBJ2-7; 8 nucleotides align to TRBD1. Germline loops: CDR1 SQVTM, CDR2 ANQGSEA. The CDR3 has 14 residues. After removal of 6 bases from V and 1 base from J, the junction contained 8 bases not matched to a gene.

V usage is TRBV18 and J usage is TRBJ1-2; TRBD1 aligns across 7 bases. This CDR3 contains 14 residues. V lost 5 bases to trimming and J lost 3 bases; unmatched junction nucleotides: 6. Germline-derived CDR1 and CDR2 are KGHSH and LQKENI. The CDR3 loop reads CASSNIDRDYGYTF. The CDR3 coding sequence is TGTGCCAGCTCAAACATCGACAGGGACTATGGCTACACCTTC.

The genes are TRBV16 and TRBJ2-7, with D unresolved. Trimming cost V 2 bases and J 1 base, with 9 bases left between them. Germline V lookup: CDR1 KGHSY, CDR2 FQNENV. CDR3 length: 14 residues. In DNA form, the CDR3 reads TGTGCCAGCAGCCAAACCCTACAGTCCTACGAGCAGTACTTC. Translating it yields CASSQTLQSYEQYF.

The chain links TRBV29-1 to TRBJ2-7; D might be TRBD2 (5 bases). CDR3 length: 13 residues. Germline CDR1 SQVTM, CDR2 ANQGSEA. Deletions cut 4 bases from V and 3 bases from J, with 13 bases between. Here the CDR3 reads CSVGSTRGYEQYF. CDR3 sequence (DNA): TGCAGCGTTGGTTCTACACGGGGCTACGAGCAGTACTTC.

This chain joins TRBV15 and TRBJ1-2; 8 bases align to TRBD1. With 4 bases clipped from V and 7 bases from J, the junction kept 8 bases outside the gene matches. This CDR3 has 14 amino acids. Per germline, CDR1 LNHNV and CDR2 YYDKDF (reference sequence). The CDR3 here is CATSTIQGARGYTF. Written as DNA, the CDR3 is TGTGCCACCAGCACCATCCAGGGGGCGCGTGGCTACACCTTC.

The genes are TRBV30 and TRBJ2-3; D is perhaps TRBD1 (7 bases). Per the germline V gene, CDR1 is GTSNPN and CDR2 is SVGIG (reference sequence). V lost 5 bases and J lost 8, with 11 bases in between. The CDR3 runs 11 residues. CDR3 DNA sequence: TGTGCCTGGCAGGGGGAGGCTACGCAGTATTTT. Encoded protein: CAWQGEATQYF. The whole variable domain, remainder taken from reference TRBV30 and TRBJ2-3, is SQTIHQWPATLVQPVGSPLSLECTVEGTSNPNLYWYRQAAGRGLQLLFYSVGIGQISSEVPQNLSASRPQDRQFILSSKKLLLSDSGFYLCAWQGEATQYFGPGTRLTVL.

The V and J genes are TRBV29-1 and TRBJ2-5, with 8 bases matching TRBD2. Germline V gene data show CDR1 as SQVTM and CDR2 as ANQGSEA. The J segment lost 4 bases and the V segment lost 0 bases, leaving 10 bases of the junction unmatched. This CDR3 spans 16 amino acids. CDR3 loop: CSVEEAWAGGGETQYF. For the CDR3, the DNA is TGCAGCGTTGAAGAGGCTTGGGCGGGAGGAGGAGAGACCCAGTACTTC.

This CDR3 reads CASSENLTPGISGNTIYF. The CDR3 nucleotides read TGTGCCAGCAGTGAAAATCTAACCCCGGGGATCTCTGGAAACACCATATATTTT. V is TRBV2 and J is TRBJ1-3; D is unclear. The CDR3 is 18 residues long. V was trimmed by 2 bases and J by 0 bases, leaving 17 bases between them. Germline loops: CDR1 SNHLY, CDR2 FYNNEI.

V gene TRBV29-1 combines with J gene TRBJ2-1, with TRBD2 as a possible D gene (6 bases). The CDR3 sequence is 14 residues long. Trimming left V 4 bases short and J 6 bases short, with 16 bases between. The germline CDR1 and CDR2 sequences are SQVTM and ANQGSEA. The CDR3 loop reads CSVVGGSTPNEQFF. As DNA, the CDR3 is TGCAGCGTTGTAGGAGGGAGTACCCCCAATGAGCAGTTCTTC.

The rearrangement links TRBV15 to TRBJ2-1; possibly TRBD1 for D (5 bases). V was cut by 0 bases and J by 8 bases, with 11 bases left in between. This CDR3 spans 14 amino acids. Germline CDR1 reads LNHNV; CDR2 reads YYDKDF (reference sequence). Here the CDR3 DNA reads TGTGCCACCAGCAGAGATCGCCAGGGCCATGAGCAGTTCTTC. Its translation: CATSRDRQGHEQFF.

J is TRBJ1-5 and V is TRBV19; TRBD1 might be the D (5 bases). The germline V gene has CDR1 LNHDA and CDR2 SQIVND (reference sequence). CDR3 length: 18 residues. Trimming pared 6 bases from V and 0 bases from J, leaving 21 bases between. CDR3 sequence reads: CASSKYFTTDVSNQPQHF. The CDR3 DNA reads as TGTGCCAGTAGCAAGTATTTTACGACAGATGTTAGCAATCAGCCCCAGCATTTT.

This chain connects TRBV12-5 to TRBJ2-7, with D possibly TRBD2 on 6 matching bases. V lost 2 bases to trimming and J lost 2 bases, with 7 bases between them. The length of the CDR3 is 13 residues. Germline CDR1 is LGHNT and CDR2 is FRNRAP. The CDR3 region has the DNA TGTGCTAGTGGTTTGTCGGGGGCCTACGAGCAGTACTTC. Translating it yields CASGLSGAYEQYF.

This rearrangement joins TRBV5-6 to TRBJ2-6; D is ambiguous. This CDR3 is 15 amino acids long. Germline values: CDR1 SGHDT, CDR2 YYEEEE. V was cut by 1 base and J by 0 bases, with 5 bases left in between. CDR3 DNA sequence: TGTGCCAGCAGCTTGACAATCTCTGGGGCCAACGTCCTGACTTTC. Translated: CASSLTISGANVLTF.

The CDR3 protein is CASRSPQRLSTDTQYF. The DNA of the CDR3 is TGTGCCAGTAGATCCCCTCAGCGGCTTAGCACAGATACGCAGTATTTT. The chain recombines TRBV19 with TRBJ2-3, with a tentative D call TRBD2 (5 bases). The CDR3 is made up of 16 amino acids. V lost 6 bases and J lost 0, with 16 bases in between. Germline V CDR1 and CDR2: LNHDA, SQIVND (reference sequence).

The rearrangement joins TRBV29-1 to TRBJ1-2; D uncertain. Germline V gene sequence: CDR1 SQVTM, CDR2 ANQGSEA. Trimming shortened V by 4 bases and J by 4 bases, and 13 bases separated the two germline ends. CDR3 length: 13 amino acids. CDR3 sequence reads: CSVGSPGIYGYTF. As DNA, the CDR3 is TGCAGCGTTGGGAGCCCCGGAATCTATGGCTACACCTTC.

The chain recombines TRBV2 with TRBJ2-1; D not certain. Trimming pared 8 bases from V and 10 bases from J, leaving 12 bases between. The CDR3 totals 11 residues. Germline V lookup: CDR1 SNHLY, CDR2 FYNNEI. CDR3 protein: CASQSRYEQFF. The CDR3 DNA reads as TGTGCCAGCCAAAGCAGGTACGAGCAGTTCTTC.

The V gene is TRBV5-6, the J gene TRBJ1-2, with D unclear. The CDR3 runs to 12 residues. V dropped 4 bases and J dropped 7 bases, with 11 bases sitting between them. Germline assignment: CDR1 SGHDT and CDR2 YYEEEE. CDR3 sequence (DNA): TGTGCCAGCAGCCGAGGGCTGGGTGGCTACACCTTC. Amino acid sequence: CASSRGLGGYTF.

V and J are TRBV11-2 and TRBJ2-3, with D perhaps TRBD1 (6 bases). CDR3 size: 16 residues. V dropped 5 bases and J dropped 6 bases, with 21 bases sitting between them. Germline CDR1 reads SGHAT; CDR2 reads FQNNGV. CDR3 sequence (DNA): TGTGCCAGCAGCCCCCTATCAGGGGCCGGGGTGGATACGCAGTATTTT. Translation gives CASSPLSGAGVDTQYF. Full variable domain (missing parts from reference TRBV11-2 and TRBJ2-3): EAGVAQSPRYKIIEKRQSVAFWCNPISGHATLYWYQQILGQGPKLLIQFQNNGVVDDSQLPKDRFSAERLKGVDSTLKIQPAKLEDSAVYLCASSPLSGAGVDTQYFGPGTRLTVL.

The genes are TRBV7-9 and TRBJ2-3; TRBD2 aligns across 8 bases. The CDR3 sequence is 18 residues long. CDR1 and CDR2 from the germline V gene are SEHNR and FQNEAQ (reference sequence). The J segment lost 0 bases and the V segment lost 5 bases, leaving 13 bases of the junction unmatched. The CDR3 nucleotides are TGTGCCAGCAGCCCGGGGGGGGCAGGGCCTTCTAGCACAGATACGCAGTATTTT. Translating it yields CASSPGGAGPSSTDTQYF.

The chain has TRBV11-2 and TRBJ1-1; no clear D gene. The CDR3 spans 14 residues. Trimming took 9 bases from V and 1 from J, leaving 15 bases between them. Germline V gene data show CDR1 as SGHAT and CDR2 as FQNNGV. In nucleotides, the CDR3 is TGTGCCAGTTCCCGGGGAAATGCGAACACTGAAGCTTTCTTT. This gives the protein CASSRGNANTEAFF.

The chain employs TRBV25-1 and TRBJ2-1; D not resolved. The CDR3 has 13 amino acids. V shed 4 bases and J shed 3 bases, with 7 bases lying between them. Germline V gives CDR1 MGHDK, CDR2 SYGVNS. CDR3 nucleotides: TGTGCCAGCAGTGCGTCAGGCTACAATGAGCAGTTCTTC. This codes for CASSASGYNEQFF.

This clone was seen more than once but under ten times. This rearrangement joins TRBV28 to TRBJ1-1; no clear D. V was cut by 7 bases and J by 1 base, with 10 bases left in between. Looked up from germline, CDR1 is MDHEN and CDR2 is SYDVKM. The CDR3 contains 13 residues. The CDR3 reads CASNLQQNTEAFF. The CDR3 DNA sequence: TGTGCCAGCAACCTACAGCAGAACACTGAAGCTTTCTTT. Based on the CDR3 plus reference TRBV28 and TRBJ1-1, the full variable domain is DVKVTQSSRYLVKRTGEKVFLECVQDMDHENMFWYRQDPGLGLRLIYFSYDVKMKEKGDIPEGYSVSREKKERFSLILESASTNQTSMYLCASNLQQNTEAFFGQGTRLTVV.

The chain couples TRBV7-2 to TRBJ2-5; D gene ambiguous. The CDR3 consists of 11 residues. Germline loops: CDR1 SGHTA, CDR2 FQGNSA. V was trimmed by 3 bases and J by 5 bases, leaving 4 bases between them. The CDR3 sequence: CASSFAETQYF. The DNA of the CDR3 is TGTGCCAGCAGCTTTGCGGAGACCCAGTACTTC. Variable domain in full (rest from reference TRBV7-2 and TRBJ2-5): GAGVSQSPSNKVTEKGKDVELRCDPISGHTALYWYRQSLGQGLEFLIYFQGNSAPDKSGLPSDRFSAERTGGSVSTLTIQRTQQEDSAVYLCASSFAETQYFGPGTRLLVL.

The chain recombines TRBV12-5 with TRBJ1-5; D remains unclear. CDR3 length equals 12 residues. Per the germline V gene, CDR1 is LGHNT and CDR2 is FRNRAP. V lost 1 base and J 9 bases, leaving 7 bases between the germline ends. The CDR3 DNA reads TGTGCTAGTGGTTTGGGGTCGGGGCCCCAGCATTTT. Protein: CASGLGSGPQHF.

The chain uses TRBV9 and TRBJ2-2; 7 bases align to TRBD1. V shed 2 bases and J 3 bases; nucleotides not matched to a gene: 7. The CDR3 has 16 amino acids. Germline values: CDR1 SGDLS, CDR2 YYNGEE. The CDR3 bases are TGTGCCAGCAGCGTTACCGGGACAGTATACACCGGGGAGCTGTTTTTT. The encoded protein is CASSVTGTVYTGELFF.

The chain combines TRBV29-1 with TRBJ2-1; TRBD2 matches 10 bases. There are 12 residues in the CDR3. The germline CDR1 and CDR2 sequences are SQVTM and ANQGSEA. Germline trimming cut 4 bases from V and 11 bases from J; bases unmatched to any gene: 5. The CDR3 loop reads CSVGASGGQQFF. CDR3 nucleotide sequence: TGCAGCGTTGGGGCTAGCGGGGGACAGCAGTTCTTC.

This clone was seen a few times. In nucleotides, the CDR3 is TGTGCCAGCAGACAGACCAACTATGGCTACACCTTC. This translates into CASRQTNYGYTF. V usage is TRBV6-1 and J usage is TRBJ1-2; D gene uncertain. In germline, CDR1 is MNHNS, CDR2 SASEGT. CDR3 length: 12 amino acids. V lost 6 bases to trimming and J lost 2 bases, with 7 bases between them.

The CDR3 reads CASSLQPMNTEAFF. The CDR3 nucleotides are TGCGCCAGCAGCTTACAGCCCATGAACACTGAAGCTTTCTTT. V and J are TRBV5-1 and TRBJ1-1, with D uncertain. The CDR3 runs 14 residues. CDR1 SGHRS and CDR2 YFSETQ come from the germline V gene. The germline V and J ends were trimmed by 2 bases and 0 bases, with 8 bases remaining between them.

The V gene is TRBV5-1, the J gene TRBJ1-1; D is undetermined. The CDR3 runs 15 residues. Between the trimmed V and J ends, which lost 0 bases and 0 bases, there was a span of 9 bases. Germline V gene data show CDR1 as SGHRS and CDR2 as YFSETQ. This chain's CDR3 is CASSLGAGLNTEAFF. CDR3 DNA sequence: TGCGCCAGCAGCTTGGGGGCGGGATTGAACACTGAAGCTTTCTTT.